The 3 T cell receptor beta chains below all came from one sample that was sequenced in a study of T cells in Graves' hyperthyroidism and ophthalmopathy. Amplified TCR beta CDR3 regions came from RNA transcripts. The HTBI primer set was used in a first-round RT-PCR of the TCR CDR3. One entry per CDR3 protein results from TCRdb running MiXCR on the multiplex PCR reads. Here the sample spans around 700,000 distinct CDR3 sequences, about 35% being singletons. Sequenced: blood. These receptors all stem from a middle-aged woman with Graves' hyperthyroidism.

This clonotype was seen a few times. The chain has TRBV2 and TRBJ1-2, with 9 bases lining up with TRBD1. Germline V lookup: CDR1 SNHLY, CDR2 FYNNEI. After removal of 6 bases from V and 5 bases from J, the junction contained 7 bases not matched to a gene. There are 14 residues in the CDR3. CDR3 nucleotide sequence: TGTGCCAGCAGCTCGGAGACAGGGGGGTATGGCTACACCTTC. Translation: CASSSETGGYGYTF.

This clonotype was observed many times. The V and J genes are TRBV14 and TRBJ2-2; no reliable D call. V lost 0 bases to trimming and J lost 5 bases, with 4 bases between them. CDR1 and CDR2 from the germline V gene are SGHDN and FVKESK. The CDR3 totals 13 residues. The CDR3 here is CASSQDRTGELFF. The CDR3, as DNA: TGTGCCAGCAGCCAAGATCGGACCGGGGAGCTGTTTTTT.

This chain joins TRBV7-9 and TRBJ2-6; D might be TRBD1 (6 bases). Trimming removed 4 bases at V and 0 bases at J, with 13 bases between. In germline, CDR1 is SEHNR, CDR2 FQNEAQ (reference sequence). The CDR3 loop spans 17 amino acids. CDR3 protein: CASSSWDTLSGANVLTF. CDR3 bases: TGTGCCAGCAGCTCCTGGGACACACTCTCTGGGGCCAACGTCCTGACTTTC.